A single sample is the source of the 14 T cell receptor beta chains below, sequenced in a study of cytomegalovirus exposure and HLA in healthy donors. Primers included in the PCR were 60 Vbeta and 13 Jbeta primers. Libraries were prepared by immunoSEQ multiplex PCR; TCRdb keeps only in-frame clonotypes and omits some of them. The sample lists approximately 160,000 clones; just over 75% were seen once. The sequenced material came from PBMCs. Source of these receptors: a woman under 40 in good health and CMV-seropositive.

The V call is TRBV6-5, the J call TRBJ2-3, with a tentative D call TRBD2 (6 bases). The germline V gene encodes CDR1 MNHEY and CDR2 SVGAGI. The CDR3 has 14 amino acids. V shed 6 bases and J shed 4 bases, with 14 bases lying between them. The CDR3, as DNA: TGTGCCAGCAGACGGCGGAGGGAAGCAGATACGCAGTATTTT. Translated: CASRRRREADTQYF.

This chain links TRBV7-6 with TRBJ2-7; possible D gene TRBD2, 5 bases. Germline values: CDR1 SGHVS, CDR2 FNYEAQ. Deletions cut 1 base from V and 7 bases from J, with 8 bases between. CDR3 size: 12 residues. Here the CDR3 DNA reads TGTGCCAGCAGCTTAGGTGAGGGAGAGCAGTACTTC. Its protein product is CASSLGEGEQYF.

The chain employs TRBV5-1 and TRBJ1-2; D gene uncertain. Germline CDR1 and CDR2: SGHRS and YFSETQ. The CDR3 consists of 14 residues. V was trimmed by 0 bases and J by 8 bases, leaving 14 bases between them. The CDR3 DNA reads TGCGCCAGCAGCTTGGTTGGAGGGTCGGACGGCTACACCTTC. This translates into CASSLVGGSDGYTF.

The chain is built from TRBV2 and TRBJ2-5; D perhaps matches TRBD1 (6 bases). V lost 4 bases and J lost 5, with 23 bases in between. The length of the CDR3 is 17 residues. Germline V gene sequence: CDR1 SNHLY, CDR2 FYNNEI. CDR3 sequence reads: CASSGTRGSRSVETQYF. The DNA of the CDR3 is TGTGCCAGCAGTGGCACCAGGGGATCACGATCGGTGGAGACCCAGTACTTC.

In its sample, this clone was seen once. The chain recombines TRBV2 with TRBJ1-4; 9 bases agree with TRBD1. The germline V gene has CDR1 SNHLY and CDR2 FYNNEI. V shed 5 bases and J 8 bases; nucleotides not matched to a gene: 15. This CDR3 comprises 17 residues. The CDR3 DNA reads TGTGCCAGCAGTCTTACAGGGGGCGCGGGGATAATAGAAAAACTGTTTTTT. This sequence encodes CASSLTGGAGIIEKLFF.

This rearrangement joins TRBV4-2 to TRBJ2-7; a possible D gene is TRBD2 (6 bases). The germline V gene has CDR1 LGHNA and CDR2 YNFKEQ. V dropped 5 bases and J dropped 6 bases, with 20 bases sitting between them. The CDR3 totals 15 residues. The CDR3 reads CASSYSGGGKREQYF. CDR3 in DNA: TGTGCCAGCAGCTACTCCGGGGGAGGTAAACGCGAGCAGTACTTC.

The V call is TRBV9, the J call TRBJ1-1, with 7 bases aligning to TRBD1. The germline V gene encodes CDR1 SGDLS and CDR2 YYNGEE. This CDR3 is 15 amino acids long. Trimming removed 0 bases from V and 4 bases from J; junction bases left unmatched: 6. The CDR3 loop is CASSVGGDRLTEAFF. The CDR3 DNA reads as TGTGCCAGCAGCGTAGGAGGGGACAGACTCACTGAAGCTTTCTTT.

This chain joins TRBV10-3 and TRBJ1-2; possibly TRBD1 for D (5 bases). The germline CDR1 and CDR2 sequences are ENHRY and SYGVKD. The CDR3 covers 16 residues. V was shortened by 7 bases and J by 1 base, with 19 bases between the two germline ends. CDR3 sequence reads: CAITTRGGTDNYGYTF. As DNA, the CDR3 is TGTGCCATCACCACTCGGGGGGGGACGGATAACTATGGCTACACCTTC.

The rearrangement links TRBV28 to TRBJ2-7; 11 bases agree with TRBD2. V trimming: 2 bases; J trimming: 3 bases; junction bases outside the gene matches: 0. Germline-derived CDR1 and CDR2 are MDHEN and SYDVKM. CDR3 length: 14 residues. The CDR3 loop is CASSLGTSGYEQYF. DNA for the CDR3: TGTGCCAGCAGTTTAGGGACTAGCGGCTACGAGCAGTACTTC.

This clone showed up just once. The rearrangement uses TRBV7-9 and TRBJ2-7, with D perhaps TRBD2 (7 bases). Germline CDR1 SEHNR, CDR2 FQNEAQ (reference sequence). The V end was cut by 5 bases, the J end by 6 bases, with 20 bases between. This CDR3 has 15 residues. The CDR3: CASSPPLGGQREQYF. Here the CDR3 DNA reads TGTGCCAGCAGCCCGCCCCTGGGGGGGCAACGCGAGCAGTACTTC. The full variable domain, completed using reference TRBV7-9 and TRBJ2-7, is DTGVSQNPRHKITKRGQNVTFRCDPISEHNRLYWYRQTLGQGPEFLTYFQNEAQLEKSRLLSDRFSAERPKGSFSTLEIQRTEQGDSAMYLCASSPPLGGQREQYFGPGTRLTVT.

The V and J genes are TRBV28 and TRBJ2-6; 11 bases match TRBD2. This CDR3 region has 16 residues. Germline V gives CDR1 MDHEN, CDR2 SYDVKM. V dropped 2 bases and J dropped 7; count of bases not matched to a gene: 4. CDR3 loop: CASSLGTSGTANVLTF. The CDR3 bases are TGTGCCAGCAGTTTAGGGACTAGCGGCACCGCCAACGTCCTGACTTTC.

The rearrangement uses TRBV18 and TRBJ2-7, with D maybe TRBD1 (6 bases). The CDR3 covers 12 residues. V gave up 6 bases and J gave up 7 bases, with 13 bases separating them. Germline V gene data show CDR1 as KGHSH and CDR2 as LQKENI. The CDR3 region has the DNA TGTGCCAGCTCGGAACAGGGTGGGGAGCAGTACTTC. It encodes CASSEQGGEQYF.

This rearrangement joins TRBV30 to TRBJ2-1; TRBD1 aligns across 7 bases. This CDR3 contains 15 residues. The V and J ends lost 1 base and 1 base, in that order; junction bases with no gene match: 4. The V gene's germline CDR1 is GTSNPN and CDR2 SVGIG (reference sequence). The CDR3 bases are TGTGCCTGGAGTGGACAGGGACGGTCCTACAATGAGCAGTTCTTC. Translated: CAWSGQGRSYNEQFF.

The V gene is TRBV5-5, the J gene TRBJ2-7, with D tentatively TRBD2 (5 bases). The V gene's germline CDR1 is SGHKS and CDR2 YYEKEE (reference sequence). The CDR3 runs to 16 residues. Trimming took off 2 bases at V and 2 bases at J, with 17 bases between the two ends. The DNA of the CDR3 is TGTGCCAGCAGCTTCTCTTCGGGAAGCCGACCCTACGAGCAGTACTTC. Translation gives CASSFSSGSRPYEQYF.